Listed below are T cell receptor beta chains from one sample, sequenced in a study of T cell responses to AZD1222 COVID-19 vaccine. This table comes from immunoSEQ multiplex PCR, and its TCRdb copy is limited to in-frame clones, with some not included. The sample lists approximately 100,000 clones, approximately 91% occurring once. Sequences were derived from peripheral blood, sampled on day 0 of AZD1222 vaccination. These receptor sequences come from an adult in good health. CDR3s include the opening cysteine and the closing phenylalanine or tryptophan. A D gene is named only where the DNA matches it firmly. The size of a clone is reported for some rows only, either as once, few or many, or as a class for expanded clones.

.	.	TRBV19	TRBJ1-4	TGTGCCAGTAGTATAGTCGGACCTTCAACTAATGAAAAACTGTTTTTT	CASSIVGPSTNEKLFF
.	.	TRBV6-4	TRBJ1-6	TGTGCCAGCAGTGACTCGTACGGGAATTCACCCCTCCACTTT	CASSDSYGNSPLHF
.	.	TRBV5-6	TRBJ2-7	TGTGCCAGCAGTCGGGTGGGACTCGCATTCTACGAGCAGTACTTC	CASSRVGLAFYEQYF
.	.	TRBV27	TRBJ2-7	TGTGCCAGCAGTTTGAAGGGTCCCCTACCCTACGAGCAGTACTTC	CASSLKGPLPYEQYF
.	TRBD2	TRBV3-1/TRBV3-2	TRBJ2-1	TGTGCCAGCAGCCAAGAAGGCGGGAGTTATTACAATGAGCAGTTCTTC	CASSQEGGSYYNEQFF
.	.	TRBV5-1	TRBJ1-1	TGCGCCAGCAGCCTAGGGGGTATGAACACTGAAGCTTTCTTT	CASSLGGMNTEAFF
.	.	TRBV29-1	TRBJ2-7	TGCAGCGTCGCCCACTCCTACGAGCAGTACTTC	CSVAHSYEQYF
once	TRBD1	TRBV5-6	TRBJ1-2	TGTGCCAGCAGCCGCAGACAGGGGGCAACGGGCTACACCTTC	CASSRRQGATGYTF
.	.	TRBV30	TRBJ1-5	TGTGCCTGGAAGACAGAAGGACGGTTTAGCAATCAGCCCCAGCATTTT	CAWKTEGRFSNQPQHF
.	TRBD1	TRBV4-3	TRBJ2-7	TGCGCCAGCAGCCCCCGGGACAGTTCCTACGAGCAGTACTTC	CASSPRDSSYEQYF
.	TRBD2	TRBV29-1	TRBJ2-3	TGCAGCGTCGGACTAGCGGGAGATACGCAGTATTTT	CSVGLAGDTQYF
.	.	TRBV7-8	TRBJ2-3	TGTGCCAGCAGCTTAGTGGAGTCCGCCAATACGCAGTATTTT	CASSLVESANTQYF
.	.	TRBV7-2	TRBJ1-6	TGTGCCAGCTCTGCCCATGGGTTCAGGTATAATTCACCCCTCCACTTT	CASSAHGFRYNSPLHF
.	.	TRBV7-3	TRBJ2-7	TGTGCCAGCAGCATACAATCCGGGCCCTACGAGCAGTACTTC	CASSIQSGPYEQYF
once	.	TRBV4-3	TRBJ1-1	TGCGCCAGCAGCCAGGGAAAATCGTCGACTGAAGCTTTCTTT	CASSQGKSSTEAFF
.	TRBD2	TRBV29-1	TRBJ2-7	TGCAGCGCCGGACTAGCGGGAGGAGATTACGAGCAGTACTTC	CSAGLAGGDYEQYF
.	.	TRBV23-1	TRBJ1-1	TGCGCCAGCAGTCAAGTTAGGGGGAGCATGAACACTGAAGCTTTCTTT	CASSQVRGSMNTEAFF
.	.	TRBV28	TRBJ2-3	TGTGCCAGCAGTGTGGCTCACCCTAGCACAGATACGCAGTATTTT	CASSVAHPSTDTQYF
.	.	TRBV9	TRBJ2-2	TGTGCCAGTCCGGGACGGAACACCGGGGAGCTGTTTTTT	CASPGRNTGELFF
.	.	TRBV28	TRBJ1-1	TGTGCCAGCAGTTTATTCGGGACCATGAACACTGAAGCTTTCTTT	CASSLFGTMNTEAFF
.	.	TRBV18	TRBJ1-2	TGTGCCAGCTCACCAGGGAACGCCAGGACCGGCTATGGCTACACCTTC	CASSPGNARTGYGYTF
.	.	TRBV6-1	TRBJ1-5	TGTGCCAGCAGTGGGCAGCTCCTCAATCAGCCCCAGCATTTT	CASSGQLLNQPQHF
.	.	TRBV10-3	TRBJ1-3	TGTGCCATCAGAGGACTTACAGGAAACACCATATATTTT	CAIRGLTGNTIYF
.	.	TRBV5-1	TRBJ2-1	TGCGCCAGCAGCTTGGGTGTGGGGCCCAATGAGCAGTTCTTC	CASSLGVGPNEQFF
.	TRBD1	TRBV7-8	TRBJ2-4	TGTGCCAGCAGCATAACAGGGGGCGCACGGGCCAAAAACATTCAGTACTTC	CASSITGGARAKNIQYF
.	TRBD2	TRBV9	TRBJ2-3	TGTGCCAGCAAGGCGGGAGTTACAGATACGCAGTATTTT	CASKAGVTDTQYF
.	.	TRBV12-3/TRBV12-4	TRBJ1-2	TGTGCCAGCGGCCTCTATGGCTACACCTTC	CASGLYGYTF
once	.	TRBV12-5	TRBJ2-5	TGTGCTAGTGGTCCCCCCTTGCCGTCCCAAGGGACCCAGTACTTC	CASGPPLPSQGTQYF
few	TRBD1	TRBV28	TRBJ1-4	TGTGCCAGCAGCCGGGACAGAGAAACTGCAACTAATGAAAAACTGTTTTTT	CASSRDRETATNEKLFF
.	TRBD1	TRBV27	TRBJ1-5	TGTGCCAGCAGTCCACAGGGGTATGGCAATCAGCCCCAGCATTTT	CASSPQGYGNQPQHF
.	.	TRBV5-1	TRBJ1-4	TGCGCCAGCAGCTTGTCACCGGTCCGGGGGAAGGACGAAAAACTGTTTTTT	CASSLSPVRGKDEKLFF
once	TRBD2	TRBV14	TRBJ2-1	TGTGCCAGCAGCCAAGATGCGGGAGCGTCCCAAGTGGGAGAAAAGAATGAGCAGTTCTTC	CASSQDAGASQVGEKNEQFF
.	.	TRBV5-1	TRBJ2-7	TGCGCCAGCACCTATGGAGAGGAGCAGTACTTC	CASTYGEEQYF
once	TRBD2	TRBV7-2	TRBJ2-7	TGTGCCAGCTGCCGGGGAGGGACCTCCTACGAGCAGTACTTC	CASCRGGTSYEQYF
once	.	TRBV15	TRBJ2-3	TGTGCCACCAGCAGGGTTCGTATCTGGAGTACGCAGTATTTT	CATSRVRIWSTQYF
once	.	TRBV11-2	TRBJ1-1	TGTGCCAGCAGCTTAGGGCAGGGCTGGAACACTGAAGCTTTCTTT	CASSLGQGWNTEAFF
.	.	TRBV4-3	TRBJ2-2	TGCGCCAGCAGCCAAGGAATGGGGTCAAGTGGCGGGGAGCTGTTTTTT	CASSQGMGSSGGELFF
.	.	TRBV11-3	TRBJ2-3	TGTGCCAGCAGCCCGGGGTCCGTCGATACGCAGTATTTT	CASSPGSVDTQYF
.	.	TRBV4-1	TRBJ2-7	TGCGCCCGGCGCCACGAGCAGTACTTC	CARRHEQYF
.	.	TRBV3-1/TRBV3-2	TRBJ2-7	TGTGCCAGCAGCCAAGGGGGCAGAGCCTACGAGCAGTACTTC	CASSQGGRAYEQYF
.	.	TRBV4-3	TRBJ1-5	TGCGCCAGCAGCCAAGTGGGATCTTATCCCCAGCATTTT	CASSQVGSYPQHF
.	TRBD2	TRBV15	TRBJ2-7	TGTGCCACCAGCAGAGATCTTAGCGGGAGAGGCGAGCAGTACTTC	CATSRDLSGRGEQYF
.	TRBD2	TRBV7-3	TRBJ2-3	TGTGCCAGCAGCTCGACCACTAGCGGGAGTAGAACAGATACGCAGTATTTT	CASSSTTSGSRTDTQYF
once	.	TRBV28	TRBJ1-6	TGTGCCAGCAGTCGTACCAGAGGGGCGAGTAATTCACCCCTCCACTTT	CASSRTRGASNSPLHF
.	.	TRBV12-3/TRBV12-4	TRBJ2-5	TGTGCCAGCAGTTTTGACTACGTAGAGACCCAGTACTTC	CASSFDYVETQYF
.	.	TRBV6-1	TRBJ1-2	TGTGCCAGCAGTGAGCGGGCAGTGAGCTATGGCTACACCTTC	CASSERAVSYGYTF
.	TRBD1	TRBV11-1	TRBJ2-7	TGTGCCAGCAGGTTGAGTACGGGGACAGGGGCTTACGAGCAGTACTTC	CASRLSTGTGAYEQYF
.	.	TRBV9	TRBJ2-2	TGTGCCAGCAGCGTAGGGGAATGGACCGGGGAGCTGTTTTTT	CASSVGEWTGELFF
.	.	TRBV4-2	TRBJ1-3	TGTGCCAGCAGCCAAGAGCTTGAGGTTACTGGAAACACCATATATTTT	CASSQELEVTGNTIYF
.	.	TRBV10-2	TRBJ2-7	TGCGCCAGCTCCCACAGGGTAGAGTACGAGCAGTACTTC	CASSHRVEYEQYF
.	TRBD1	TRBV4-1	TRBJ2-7	TGCGCCAGCAGCCCCCCCGGGACAGGGGAGAGGGAGCAGTACTTC	CASSPPGTGEREQYF
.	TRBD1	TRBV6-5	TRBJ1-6	TGTGCCAGCAGGACAGGGAATTCACCCCTCCACTTT	CASRTGNSPLHF
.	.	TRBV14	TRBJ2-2	TGTGCCAGCAGCCAAGGTCCTTTATCGAACACCGGGGAGCTGTTTTTT	CASSQGPLSNTGELFF
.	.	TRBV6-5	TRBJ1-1	TGTGCCAGCAGGAAAAGGGACGTTTCCCTCTGGGGAGCTTTCTTT	CASRKRDVSLWGAFF
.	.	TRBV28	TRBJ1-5	TGTGCCAGCAGTTTTCCGCAGAATCAGCCCCAGCATTTT	CASSFPQNQPQHF